This T cell receptor beta chain comes out of a study of blood T cell repertoires in COVID-19. The overall study: Donors in the United States, Italy and Spain gave samples during acute or convalescent COVID-19. The cDNA or gDNA used as material had been derived from T cells, B-cell-depleted T cells, or PBMCs.

The CDR3 loop spans 15 amino acids. The germline CDR1 and CDR2 sequences are SGHRS and YFSETQ. V shed 1 base and J shed 4 bases, with 11 bases lying between them. Per the original data handling: Researchers report that nucleated cell counts were estimated from reference gene primer amplification. Assay: immunoSEQ multiplex PCR; the TCRdb copy retains only in-frame clones and omits some. That table supplies the V and J calls and clone size; D and trimming were determined from the DNA. The sample shows under 250,000 clones, roughly 80% of them seen only once. This receptor was identified in a woman aged 18 to 35 with acute or convalescent COVID-19. The chain has TRBV5-1 and TRBJ2-2; weak D call: TRBD2 (5 bases). Sequencing input: peripheral blood. The chain's CDR3 is CASSLRTPSTGELFF. The DNA for the CDR3 is TGCGCCAGCAGCTTGAGGACTCCGAGCACCGGGGAGCTGTTTTTT.